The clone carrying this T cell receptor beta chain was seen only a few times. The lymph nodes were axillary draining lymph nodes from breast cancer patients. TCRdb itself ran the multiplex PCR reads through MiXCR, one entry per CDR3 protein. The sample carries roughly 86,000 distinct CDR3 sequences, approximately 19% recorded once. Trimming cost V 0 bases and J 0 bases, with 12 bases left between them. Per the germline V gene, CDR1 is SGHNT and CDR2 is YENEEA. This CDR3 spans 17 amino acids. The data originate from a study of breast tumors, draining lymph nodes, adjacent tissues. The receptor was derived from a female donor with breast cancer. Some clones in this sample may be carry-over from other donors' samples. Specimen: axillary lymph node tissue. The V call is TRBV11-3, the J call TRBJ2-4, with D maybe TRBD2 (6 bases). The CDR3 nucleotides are TGTGCCAGCAGCTTAGATCTAGGAGGGCAAGCCAAAAACATTCAGTACTTC. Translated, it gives CASSLDLGGQAKNIQYF. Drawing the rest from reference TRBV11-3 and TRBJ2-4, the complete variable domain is EAGVVQSPRYKIIEKKQPVAFWCNPISGHNTLYWYLQNLGQGPELLIRYENEEAVDDSQLPKDRFSAERLKGVDSTLKIQPAELGDSAVYLCASSLDLGGQAKNIQYFGAGTRLSVL.